Listed here are 23 T cell receptor beta chains from one sample, sequenced in a study of CD8 T cells in Susac syndrome. After extraction with the RNeasy kit, 0.5 to 1 ug of the RNA was reverse transcribed using random hexamers. TCRdb called the immunoSEQ multiplex PCR reads again in MiXCR, with one record for every CDR3 protein. In the table there are 150,000 to 180,000 distinct CDR3 sequences, roughly 94% of which are singletons. Sequenced: CD8+ T cells from PBMCs. The receptor set was obtained from a human donor with multiple sclerosis.

The chain employs TRBV30 and TRBJ1-5; perhaps TRBD1 as D (5 bases). Trimming pared 5 bases from V and 0 bases from J, leaving 11 bases between. CDR1 GTSNPN and CDR2 SVGIG come from the germline V gene (reference sequence). This CDR3 has 14 amino acids. This CDR3 reads CAWGHENSNQPQHF. The CDR3 DNA reads as TGTGCCTGGGGACACGAAAATAGCAATCAGCCCCAGCATTTT. Based on the CDR3 plus reference TRBV30 and TRBJ1-5, the full variable domain is SQTIHQWPATLVQPVGSPLSLECTVEGTSNPNLYWYRQAAGRGLQLLFYSVGIGQISSEVPQNLSASRPQDRQFILSSKKLLLSDSGFYLCAWGHENSNQPQHFGDGTRLSIL.

The chain recombines TRBV7-9 with TRBJ2-1, with TRBD1 as a possible D gene (5 bases). This CDR3 comprises 14 residues. CDR1 and CDR2 from the germline V gene are SEHNR and FQNEAQ (reference sequence). The germline V and J ends were trimmed by 5 bases and 6 bases, with 14 bases remaining between them. CDR3 sequence reads: CASSLQGMGNEQFF. The CDR3, as DNA: TGTGCCAGCAGCCTCCAGGGTATGGGCAATGAGCAGTTCTTC.

CDR3 bases: TGTGCCAGCATTTGGGCTGCCGGGCAGTACTTC. It translates to CASIWAAGQYF. V and J are TRBV2 and TRBJ2-7; D is unresolved. The CDR3 spans 11 residues. The V gene's germline CDR1 is SNHLY and CDR2 FYNNEI. The V gene lost 7 bases and the J gene lost 9 bases, with 13 bases spanning the gap.

This CDR3 is CSAREVRGQNTEAFF. For the CDR3, the DNA is TGCAGTGCTAGAGAGGTCAGGGGGCAGAACACTGAAGCTTTCTTT. The chain has TRBV20-1 and TRBJ1-1; TRBD1 matches 8 bases. V lost 0 bases, J lost 1 base, and 4 bases stayed unmatched. Germline V gene sequence: CDR1 DFQATT, CDR2 SNEGSKA (reference sequence). The CDR3 length is 15 residues.

V gene TRBV6-5 combines with J gene TRBJ2-1; D not resolved. The length of the CDR3 is 14 residues. Deletions cut 9 bases from V and 5 bases from J, with 17 bases between. In germline, CDR1 is MNHEY, CDR2 SVGAGI. DNA for the CDR3: TGTGCCAGTCGGGCCTCAGGAACGAACAATGAGCAGTTCTTC. Its protein product is CASRASGTNNEQFF.

The chain recombines TRBV3-1 with TRBJ1-5, with 8 nucleotides matching TRBD1. CDR1 and CDR2 (germline): LGHDT, YNNKEL (reference sequence). This CDR3 contains 12 residues. V was pared by 5 bases and J by 6 bases, with 0 bases of the junction left unmatched. CDR3 DNA sequence: TGTGCCAGCAGCGACAGGGGTCAGCCCCAGCATTTT. This codes for CASSDRGQPQHF.

The chain recombines TRBV20-1 with TRBJ1-1; 7 bases are shared with TRBD1. Germline CDR1 and CDR2: DFQATT and SNEGSKA (reference sequence). V lost 0 bases to trimming and J lost 11 bases; unmatched junction nucleotides: 9. The CDR3 runs to 13 residues. In DNA form, the CDR3 reads TGCAGTGCTAGAGATGTCATACAGGGGCTGGCTTTCTTT. Translated, it gives CSARDVIQGLAFF.

The chain has TRBV6-5 and TRBJ1-2; no firm D call. This CDR3 is built from 16 residues. The germline V gene encodes CDR1 MNHEY and CDR2 SVGAGI. The V end was cut by 2 bases, the J end by 3 bases, with 16 bases between. CDR3 residues: CASSYLWEMSYYGYTF. The CDR3 DNA follows: TGTGCCAGCAGTTACCTCTGGGAGATGTCTTACTATGGCTACACCTTC.

The V call is TRBV9, the J call TRBJ1-6; no clear D. The CDR3 runs to 13 residues. CDR1 SGDLS and CDR2 YYNGEE come from the germline V gene. Trimming took 1 base from V and 7 from J, leaving 6 bases between them. CDR3 residues: CASSVRSNSPLHF. CDR3 bases: TGTGCCAGCAGCGTAAGATCAAATTCACCCCTCCACTTT.

CDR3 DNA sequence: TGTGCCAGCAGCCAAGATAAATCTAGGGGAGAGGAGACCCAGTACTTC. It is translated as CASSQDKSRGEETQYF. The rearrangement links TRBV3-1 to TRBJ2-5; D possibly matches TRBD1 or TRBD2 (5 bases each). Germline CDR1 reads LGHDT; CDR2 reads YNNKEL (reference sequence). The CDR3 totals 16 residues. Trimming took off 0 bases at V and 5 bases at J, with 16 bases between the two ends.

This chain connects TRBV7-9 to TRBJ2-1; D is ambiguous. There are 15 residues in the CDR3. V shed 6 bases and J shed 0 bases, with 12 bases lying between them. Germline V gene sequence: CDR1 SEHNR, CDR2 FQNEAQ (reference sequence). The CDR3 DNA reads as TGTGCCAGCAGTGCCAGCTTGAGCTCCTACAATGAGCAGTTCTTC. This codes for CASSASLSSYNEQFF. Full variable domain (missing parts from reference TRBV7-9 and TRBJ2-1): DTGVSQNPRHKITKRGQNVTFRCDPISEHNRLYWYRQTLGQGPEFLTYFQNEAQLEKSRLLSDRFSAERPKGSFSTLEIQRTEQGDSAMYLCASSASLSSYNEQFFGPGTRLTVL.

The sample holds one count of this clonotype. The chain combines TRBV12-3 or TRBV12-4 with TRBJ1-5; unclear D gene. The CDR3 extends over 12 amino acids. Trimming took 2 bases from V and 9 from J, leaving 8 bases between them. The CDR3 is CASSLQGWPQHF. The CDR3 nucleotides read TGTGCCAGCAGTTTACAAGGGTGGCCCCAGCATTTT.

The chain employs TRBV6-2 or TRBV6-3 and TRBJ2-1, with a possible D match to TRBD2 (6 bases). Trimming left V 4 bases short and J 10 bases short, with 11 bases between. The V gene's germline CDR1 is MNHEY and CDR2 SVGEGT. The CDR3 loop spans 12 amino acids. CDR3 bases: TGTGCCAGCAGTTTCATAGCGGTCGAGCAGTTCTTC. Its protein product is CASSFIAVEQFF.

The chain links TRBV5-4 to TRBJ2-2; TRBD2 matches at 9 bases. Germline V gives CDR1 SGHNT, CDR2 YYREEE (reference sequence). The CDR3 is 15 amino acids. V shed 2 bases and J 8 bases; nucleotides not matched to a gene: 7. The CDR3 bases are TGTGCCAGCAGCTTCGGGACTAGCACGACTGGGGAGCTGTTTTTT. Its protein is CASSFGTSTTGELFF.

J is TRBJ1-5 and V is TRBV2; D call uncertain. Trimming cost V 7 bases and J 3 bases, with 10 bases left between them. This CDR3 spans 13 amino acids. CDR1 is SNHLY, CDR2 FYNNEI, per germline. The CDR3 protein is CASKQSTNQPQHF. CDR3 coding DNA: TGTGCCAGCAAACAGTCAACCAATCAGCCCCAGCATTTT.

The chain recombines TRBV28 with TRBJ2-3; 10 bases line up with TRBD2. CDR1 and CDR2 from the germline V gene are MDHEN and SYDVKM. Losses at the gene ends were 6 bases for V and 5 bases for J; bases not matched to a gene: 8. The CDR3 runs 15 residues. In DNA form, the CDR3 reads TGTGCCAGCAGCATAAGCGGGGGGGCCAGAGATACGCAGTATTTT. The encoded protein is CASSISGGARDTQYF.

The chain links TRBV5-4 to TRBJ2-7; D gene unclear. Trimming took 0 bases from V and 6 from J, leaving 7 bases between them. Germline lookup yields CDR1 SGHNT and CDR2 YYREEE (reference sequence). This CDR3 has 12 amino acids. The CDR3 here is CASSLGSREQYF. In DNA, the CDR3 is TGTGCCAGCAGCTTGGGGAGCCGCGAGCAGTACTTC.

The sample holds one count of this clonotype. The J gene is TRBJ2-4, the V gene TRBV30; either TRBD1 or TRBD2 may supply D (5 bases each). CDR3 length equals 16 residues. V shed 3 bases and J shed 4 bases, with 19 bases lying between them. Germline V gene sequence: CDR1 GTSNPN, CDR2 SVGIG (reference sequence). This CDR3 reads CAWSERSKGRKNIQYF. In nucleotides, the CDR3 is TGTGCCTGGAGCGAGAGGAGCAAGGGACGGAAAAACATTCAGTACTTC.

The V gene is TRBV7-9, the J gene TRBJ1-2, with no clear D. The germline V and J ends were trimmed by 4 bases and 0 bases, with 15 bases remaining between them. This CDR3 has 16 residues. CDR1 and CDR2 (germline): SEHNR, FQNEAQ (reference sequence). The CDR3 is CASSSSEREANYGYTF. The CDR3 bases are TGTGCCAGCAGCTCCTCGGAGAGGGAAGCTAACTATGGCTACACCTTC.

The chain is built from TRBV4-1 and TRBJ2-5, with TRBD1 matching over 7 bases. CDR3 length: 16 amino acids. CDR1 is MGHRA, CDR2 YSYEKL, per germline. Unmatched junction bases numbered 8, after V lost 0 bases and J lost 4 bases. The chain's CDR3 is CASSQDHVAGGETQYF. The CDR3 DNA is TGCGCCAGCAGCCAAGATCATGTGGCAGGGGGAGAGACCCAGTACTTC.

The CDR3 region has the DNA TGTGCCAGCGGAGCTGCCTACAATGAGCAGTTCTTC. Translating gives CASGAAYNEQFF. The rearrangement links TRBV5-4 to TRBJ2-1; no clear D. There are 12 residues in the CDR3. V was trimmed by 7 bases and J by 2 bases, leaving 7 bases between them. In germline, CDR1 is SGHNT, CDR2 YYREEE (reference sequence).

This sequence joins TRBV7-9 and TRBJ2-5; D is unclear. Trimming cost V 6 bases and J 4 bases, with 15 bases left between them. The germline gives CDR1 SEHNR, CDR2 FQNEAQ (reference sequence). CDR3 length: 14 amino acids. CDR3 amino acids: CASSPTAPRETQYF. In DNA form, the CDR3 reads TGTGCCAGCAGTCCTACGGCCCCCCGAGAGACCCAGTACTTC.

This clonotype was detected once. V and J are TRBV9 and TRBJ2-1; 8 bases are shared with TRBD2. The CDR3 contains 17 residues. With V trimmed by 1 base and J by 2 bases, 8 bases remained unmatched. The germline V gene encodes CDR1 SGDLS and CDR2 YYNGEE. CDR3 nucleotide sequence: TGTGCCAGCAGCGTATCCGGGGGACTAGGGGCCTACAATGAGCAGTTCTTC. Amino acids: CASSVSGGLGAYNEQFF.